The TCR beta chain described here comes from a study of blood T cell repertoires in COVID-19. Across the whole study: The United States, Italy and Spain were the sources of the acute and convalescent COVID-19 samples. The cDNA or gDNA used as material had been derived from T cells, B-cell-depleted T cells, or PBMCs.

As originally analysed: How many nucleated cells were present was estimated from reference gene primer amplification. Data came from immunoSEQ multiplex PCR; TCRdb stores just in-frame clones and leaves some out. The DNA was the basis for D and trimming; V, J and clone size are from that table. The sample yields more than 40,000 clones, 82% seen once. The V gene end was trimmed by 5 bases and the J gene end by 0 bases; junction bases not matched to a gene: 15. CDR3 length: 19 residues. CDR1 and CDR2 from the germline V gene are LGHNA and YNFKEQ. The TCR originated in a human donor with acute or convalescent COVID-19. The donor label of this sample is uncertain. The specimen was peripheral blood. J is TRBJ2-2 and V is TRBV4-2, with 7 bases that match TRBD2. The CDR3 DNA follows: TGTGCCAGCAGCTTGATGGCGGGAGCGGTCTCCGCGAACACCGGGGAGCTGTTTTTT. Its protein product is CASSLMAGAVSANTGELFF.